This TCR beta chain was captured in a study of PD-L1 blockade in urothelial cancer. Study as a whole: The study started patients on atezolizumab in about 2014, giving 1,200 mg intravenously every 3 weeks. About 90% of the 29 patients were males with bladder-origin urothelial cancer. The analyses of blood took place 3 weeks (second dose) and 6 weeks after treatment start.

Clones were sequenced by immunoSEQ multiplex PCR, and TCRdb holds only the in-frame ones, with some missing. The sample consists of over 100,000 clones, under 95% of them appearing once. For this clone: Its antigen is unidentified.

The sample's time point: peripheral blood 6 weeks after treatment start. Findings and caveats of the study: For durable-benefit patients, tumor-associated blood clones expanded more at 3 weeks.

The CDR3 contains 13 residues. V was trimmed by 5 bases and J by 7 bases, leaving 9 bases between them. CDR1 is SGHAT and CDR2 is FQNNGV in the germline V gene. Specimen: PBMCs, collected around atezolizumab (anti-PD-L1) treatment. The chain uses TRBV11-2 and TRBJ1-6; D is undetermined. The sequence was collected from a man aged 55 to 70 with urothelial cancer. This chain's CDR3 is CASSEEGNSPLHF. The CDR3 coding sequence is TGTGCCAGCAGCGAGGAGGGCAATTCACCCCTCCACTTT.